These T cell receptor beta chains were read from a single sample in a study of OX40 agonist ivuxolimab in advanced cancers. Some clones are missing from TCRdb's copy, which holds only in-frame ones; the method was immunoSEQ multiplex PCR. Of about 47,000 clones listed, about 90% are singletons. Sequences were derived from CD4+ or CD8+ T cells sorted from blood, sampled in a trial of the OX40 agonist ivuxolimab. The receptors come from an adult with an advanced solid tumor such as melanoma, head and neck, liver or kidney cancer. Each CDR3 is given with its conserved first and last residue. The D gene is left open where the match is weak. Clone size is given for some rows only: seen once, a few or many times, or a class if the clone is expanded.

d_gene	v_gene	abundance	j_gene	CDR3nt	CDR3aa
TRBD1	TRBV28	NA	TRBJ1-2	TGTGCCAGCAGTTTATTGGTCGGGACAGGGTCTTCCTATGGCTACACCTTC	CASSLLVGTGSSYGYTF
TRBD1	TRBV10-3	NA	TRBJ2-3	TGTGCCATCAGTGAGCCCGAGGCCAGCAGGGGGAAGCGCACAGATACGCAGTATTTT	CAISEPEASRGKRTDTQYF
NA	TRBV18	NA	TRBJ1-1	TGTGCCAGCTCACCGGCTCAGGGTGGAATGAACACTGAAGCTTTCTTT	CASSPAQGGMNTEAFF
NA	TRBV18	NA	TRBJ1-3	TGTGCCAGCTCACCATCCGCATCATTCTCTGGAAACACCATATATTTT	CASSPSASFSGNTIYF
NA	TRBV5-6	once	TRBJ1-5	TGTGCCAGCAGCTTGGGGGGCAGTTGGGGCAATCAGCCCCAGCATTTT	CASSLGGSWGNQPQHF
NA	TRBV14	NA	TRBJ1-1	TGTGCCAGCAGCCGTTTCGGGGGAGGGGACTGGAACACTGAAGCTTTCTTT	CASSRFGGGDWNTEAFF
NA	TRBV7-9	NA	TRBJ1-1	TGTGCCAGCAGCTTGGGTCAGGGCACTGAAGCTTTCTTT	CASSLGQGTEAFF
TRBD2	TRBV7-6	NA	TRBJ2-4	TGTGCCAGCAGCTCGGAACCGGGACTAGCGAGAGGAAACATTCAGTACTTC	CASSSEPGLARGNIQYF
TRBD2	TRBV5-4	NA	TRBJ2-5	TGTGCCAGCAGCCCTAGCGGGACCCAAGAGACCCAGTACTTC	CASSPSGTQETQYF
NA	TRBV28	once	TRBJ2-7	TGTGCCAGCAGTTCTGGAGCCAGGGAGCAGTACTTC	CASSSGAREQYF
NA	TRBV28	NA	TRBJ1-6	TGTGCCAGCAGTTCTGCAGGGGTCAATAATTCACCCCTCCACTTT	CASSSAGVNNSPLHF
NA	TRBV11-3	NA	TRBJ2-1	TGTGCCAGCAGCTTAGATCCCTACAGGTACAATGAGCAGTTCTTC	CASSLDPYRYNEQFF
TRBD1	TRBV5-1	NA	TRBJ2-1	TGCGCCAGCAGCGTAACCCCCGGGACAGGGGGTCGGAATGAGCAGTTCTTC	CASSVTPGTGGRNEQFF
NA	TRBV7-2	NA	TRBJ2-3	TGTGCCAGCAGCTTATTAGATACGCAGTATTTT	CASSLLDTQYF
TRBD1	TRBV2	NA	TRBJ1-5	TGTGCCAGCAGTAGGGACAGGGGGAGCAATCAGCCCCAGCATTTT	CASSRDRGSNQPQHF
NA	TRBV5-1	NA	TRBJ2-1	TGCGCCAGCAGCTTGGTTGGACAGTCCTACAATGAGCAGTTCTTC	CASSLVGQSYNEQFF
TRBD2	TRBV28	NA	TRBJ2-7	TGTGCCAGCAGTGGTAGCGGGACAATCTACGAGCAGTACTTC	CASSGSGTIYEQYF
TRBD2	TRBV29-1	few	TRBJ2-1	TGCAGCGTTGGGGCGGCTAGCGGGAGTATGGAGTTCTTC	CSVGAASGSMEFF
NA	TRBV10-3	NA	TRBJ2-1	TGTGCCATCAGTGAGGGACTAACCCCCAATGAGCAGTTCTTC	CAISEGLTPNEQFF
NA	TRBV19	NA	TRBJ2-1	TGTGCCAGTAGGCTAGCTCCCTACAATGAGCAGTTCTTC	CASRLAPYNEQFF
TRBD2	TRBV30	NA	TRBJ2-1	TGTGCCTGGAGACTAGCGGGGCCTTTCAATGAGCAGTTCTTC	CAWRLAGPFNEQFF
NA	TRBV7-3	NA	TRBJ2-1	TGTGCCAGCAGCTTATTAGGGGGGGATAATTCCTACAATGAGCAGTTCTTC	CASSLLGGDNSYNEQFF
NA	TRBV4-1	NA	TRBJ2-2	TGCGCCAGCAGACTTCAAGGGGTCCCCGGGGAGCTGTTTTTT	CASRLQGVPGELFF
TRBD1	TRBV2	NA	TRBJ2-2	TGTGCCAGCAGGCTACAGGGGAGCACCGGGGAGCTGTTTTTT	CASRLQGSTGELFF
NA	TRBV6-5	NA	TRBJ2-7	TGTGCCAGCAGGGTAGGGATGGAGCAGTACTTC	CASRVGMEQYF
NA	TRBV6-1	NA	TRBJ1-2	TGTGCCAGCGGGACGGCATATGGCTACACCTTC	CASGTAYGYTF
TRBD2	TRBV10-3	NA	TRBJ2-2	TGTGCCATCAGTCGTAGCGGGAGTGGGGACACCGGGGAGCTGTTTTTT	CAISRSGSGDTGELFF
NA	TRBV9	NA	TRBJ1-2	TGTGCCAGCAGCGTAGAACTGGATCGGCGAGGGAACTATGGCTACACCTTC	CASSVELDRRGNYGYTF
NA	TRBV18	NA	TRBJ2-5	TGTGCCAGCTCACCAGGAGGGCAAGAGACCCAGTACTTC	CASSPGGQETQYF
NA	TRBV6-5	NA	TRBJ2-5	TGTGCCAGCCTTACACTAGACCAAGAGACCCAGTACTTC	CASLTLDQETQYF
NA	TRBV6-6	NA	TRBJ1-3	TGTGCCAGCAGTACAACCGGGACAACTGGAAACACCATATATTTT	CASSTTGTTGNTIYF
NA	TRBV28	NA	TRBJ1-1	TGTGCCAGCAGCAGGAGGGGGACTGAAGCTTTCTTT	CASSRRGTEAFF
TRBD2	TRBV7-8	NA	TRBJ2-1	TGTGCCAGCAGCTTAGCTCCCTCCCTAGCGGGAGTGGATGAGCAGTTCTTC	CASSLAPSLAGVDEQFF
NA	TRBV6-1	NA	TRBJ1-2	TGTGCCAGCAGTGCGATGACAGCCCTCTATGGCTACACCTTC	CASSAMTALYGYTF
NA	TRBV7-9	NA	TRBJ2-3	TGTGCCAGCAAGACGGCAGATACGCAGTATTTT	CASKTADTQYF
NA	TRBV9	NA	TRBJ2-5	TGTGCCAGCAGCGCGGGTTTAATGGAGACCCAGTACTTC	CASSAGLMETQYF
TRBD1	TRBV2	NA	TRBJ1-5	TGTGCCAGCAGTGGTCGAGGGGGCCGGAATCAGCCCCAGCATTTT	CASSGRGGRNQPQHF
NA	TRBV7-2	once	TRBJ2-5	TGTGCCAGCAGCTCCGCCAGGGGGGGGACCCAGTACTTC	CASSSARGGTQYF
NA	TRBV7-2	NA	TRBJ2-7	TGTGCCAGCAGCTTAGAGGCTCCACGGGAGCAGTACTTC	CASSLEAPREQYF
TRBD1	TRBV19	NA	TRBJ2-5	TGTGCCAGTAGCCGCTGGGGGGACAGGGGAGAAGAGACCCAGTACTTC	CASSRWGDRGEETQYF
NA	TRBV27	NA	TRBJ2-1	TGTGCCAGCAGTCCCCGGGAAATCTCCGGCAATGAGCAGTTCTTC	CASSPREISGNEQFF
TRBD2	TRBV18	NA	TRBJ2-7	TGTGCCAGCTCACCGAGCGGGAGGGCGGGAGAGCAGTACTTC	CASSPSGRAGEQYF
TRBD1	TRBV18	NA	TRBJ1-2	TGTGCCAGCTCACCACTTTTACAGGGGGATGGCTACACCTTC	CASSPLLQGDGYTF
TRBD1	TRBV7-2	NA	TRBJ2-2	TGTGCCAGCAGCCCCACAGGGGTCGGCACCGGGGAGCTGTTTTTT	CASSPTGVGTGELFF
NA	TRBV19	NA	TRBJ2-2	TGTGCCAGTAGTATAGTGGGAGGGAACACCGGGGAGCTGTTTTTT	CASSIVGGNTGELFF
NA	TRBV6-5	NA	TRBJ2-1	TGTGCCAGCTATCGGGAGTCGGGTGAGCAGTTCTTC	CASYRESGEQFF
NA	TRBV7-9	NA	TRBJ1-1	TGTGCCAGCAGCTTATCCGTTATGGCCACTGAAGCTTTCTTT	CASSLSVMATEAFF